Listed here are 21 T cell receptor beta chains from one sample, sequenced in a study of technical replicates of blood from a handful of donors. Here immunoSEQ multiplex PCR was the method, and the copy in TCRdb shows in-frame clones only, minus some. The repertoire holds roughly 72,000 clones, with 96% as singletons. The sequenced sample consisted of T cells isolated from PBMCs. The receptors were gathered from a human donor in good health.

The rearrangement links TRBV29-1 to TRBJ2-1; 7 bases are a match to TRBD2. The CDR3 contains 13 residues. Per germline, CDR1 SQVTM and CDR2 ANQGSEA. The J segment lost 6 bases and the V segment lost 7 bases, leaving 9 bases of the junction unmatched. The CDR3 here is CSALAVWGNEQFF. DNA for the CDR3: TGCAGCGCCCTAGCGGTATGGGGCAATGAGCAGTTCTTC.

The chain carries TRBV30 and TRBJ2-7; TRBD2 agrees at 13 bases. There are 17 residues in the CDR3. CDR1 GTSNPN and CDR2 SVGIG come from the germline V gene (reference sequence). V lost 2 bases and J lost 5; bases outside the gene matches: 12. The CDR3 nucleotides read TGTGCCTGGAGTTCAACCCGGACTAGCGGGAGAATCAACGAGCAGTACTTC. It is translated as CAWSSTRTSGRINEQYF.

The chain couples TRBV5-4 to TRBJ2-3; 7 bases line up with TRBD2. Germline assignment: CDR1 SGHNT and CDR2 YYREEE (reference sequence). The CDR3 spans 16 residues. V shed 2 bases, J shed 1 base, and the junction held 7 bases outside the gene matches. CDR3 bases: TGTGCCAGCAGCTTACTGACGGGGGGAGGCACAGATACGCAGTATTTT. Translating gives CASSLLTGGGTDTQYF.

In DNA form, the CDR3 reads TGTGCCAGCTCCTACAGGGAGTTCACAGATACGCAGTATTTT. Protein sequence: CASSYREFTDTQYF. V is TRBV27 and J is TRBJ2-3; D is possibly TRBD1 (6 bases). The CDR3 runs to 14 residues. Germline loops: CDR1 MNHEY, CDR2 SMNVEV (reference sequence). V was clipped by 8 bases and J by 2 bases, with 14 bases between them.

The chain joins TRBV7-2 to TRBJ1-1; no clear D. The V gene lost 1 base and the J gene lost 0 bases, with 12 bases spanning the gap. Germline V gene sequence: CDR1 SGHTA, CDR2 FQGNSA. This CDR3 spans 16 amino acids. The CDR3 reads CASSLDDFILNTEAFF. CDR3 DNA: TGTGCCAGCAGCTTAGACGACTTTATCCTGAACACTGAAGCTTTCTTT. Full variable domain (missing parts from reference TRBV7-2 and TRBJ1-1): GAGVSQSPSNKVTEKGKDVELRCDPISGHTALYWYRQSLGQGLEFLIYFQGNSAPDKSGLPSDRFSAERTGGSVSTLTIQRTQQEDSAVYLCASSLDDFILNTEAFFGQGTRLTVV.

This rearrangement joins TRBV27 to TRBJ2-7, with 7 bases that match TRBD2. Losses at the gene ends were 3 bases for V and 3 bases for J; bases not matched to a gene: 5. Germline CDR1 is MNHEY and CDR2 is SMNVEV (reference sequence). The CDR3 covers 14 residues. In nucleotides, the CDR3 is TGTGCCAGCAGTTTTTGGGGGGGAAGCTACGAGCAGTACTTC. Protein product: CASSFWGGSYEQYF.

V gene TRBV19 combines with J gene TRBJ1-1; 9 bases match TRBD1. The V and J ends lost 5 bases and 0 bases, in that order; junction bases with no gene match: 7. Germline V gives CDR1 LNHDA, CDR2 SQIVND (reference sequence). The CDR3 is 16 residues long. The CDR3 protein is CASSFRDRAMNTEAFF. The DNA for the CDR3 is TGTGCCAGTAGTTTCCGGGACAGGGCTATGAACACTGAAGCTTTCTTT. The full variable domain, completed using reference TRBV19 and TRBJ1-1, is DGGITQSPKYLFRKEGQNVTLSCEQNLNHDAMYWYRQDPGQGLRLIYYSQIVNDFQKGDIAEGYSVSREKKESFPLTVTSAQKNPTAFYLCASSFRDRAMNTEAFFGQGTRLTVV.

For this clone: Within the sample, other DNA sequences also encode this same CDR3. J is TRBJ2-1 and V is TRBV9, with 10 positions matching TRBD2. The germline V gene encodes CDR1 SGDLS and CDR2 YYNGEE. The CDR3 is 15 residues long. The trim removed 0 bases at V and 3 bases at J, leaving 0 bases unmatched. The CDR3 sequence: CASSVGTSGYNEQFF. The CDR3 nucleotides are TGTGCCAGCAGCGTAGGGACTAGCGGCTACAATGAGCAGTTCTTC.

This CDR3 reads CAWNRDTGELFF. In DNA form, the CDR3 reads TGTGCCTGGAACCGAGACACCGGGGAGCTGTTTTTT. The chain links TRBV30 to TRBJ2-2; the D is unclear. V was trimmed by 4 bases and J by 3 bases, leaving 6 bases between them. The germline V gene has CDR1 GTSNPN and CDR2 SVGIG (reference sequence). CDR3 length equals 12 residues.

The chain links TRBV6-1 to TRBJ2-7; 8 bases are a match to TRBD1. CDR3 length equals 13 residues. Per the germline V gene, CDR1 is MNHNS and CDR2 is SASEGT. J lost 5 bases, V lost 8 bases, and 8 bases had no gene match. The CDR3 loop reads CASHPDRDHEQYF. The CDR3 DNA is TGTGCCAGCCACCCGGACAGGGACCACGAGCAGTACTTC.

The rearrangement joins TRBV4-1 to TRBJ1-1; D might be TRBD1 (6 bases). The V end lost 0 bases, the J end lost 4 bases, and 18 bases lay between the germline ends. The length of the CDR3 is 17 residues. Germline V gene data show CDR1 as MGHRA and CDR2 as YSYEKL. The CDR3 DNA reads TGCGCCAGCAGCCAAGAGCCACCCGACAGGTTGGTCACTGAAGCTTTCTTT. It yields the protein CASSQEPPDRLVTEAFF.

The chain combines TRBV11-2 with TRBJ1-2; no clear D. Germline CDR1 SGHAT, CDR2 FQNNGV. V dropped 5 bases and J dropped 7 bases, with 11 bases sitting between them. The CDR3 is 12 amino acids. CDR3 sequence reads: CASSLSTGGYTF. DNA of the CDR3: TGTGCCAGCAGCCTGTCCACGGGTGGCTACACCTTC.

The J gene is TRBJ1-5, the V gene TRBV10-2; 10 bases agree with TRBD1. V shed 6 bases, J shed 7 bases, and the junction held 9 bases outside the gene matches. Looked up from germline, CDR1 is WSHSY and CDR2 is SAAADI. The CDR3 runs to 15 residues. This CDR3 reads CASRPGTGDYQPQHF. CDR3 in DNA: TGCGCCAGCAGACCCGGGACAGGGGATTACCAGCCCCAGCATTTT.

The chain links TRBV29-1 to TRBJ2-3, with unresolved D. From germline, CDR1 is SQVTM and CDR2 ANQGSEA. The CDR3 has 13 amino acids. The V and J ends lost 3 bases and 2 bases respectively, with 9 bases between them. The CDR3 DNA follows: TGCAGCGTTGAGGCTAGGCTCACAGATACGCAGTATTTT. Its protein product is CSVEARLTDTQYF.

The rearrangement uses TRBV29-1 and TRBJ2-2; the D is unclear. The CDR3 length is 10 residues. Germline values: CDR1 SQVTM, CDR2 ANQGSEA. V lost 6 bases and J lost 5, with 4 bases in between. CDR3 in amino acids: CSVQTGELFF. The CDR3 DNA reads TGCAGCGTCCAAACCGGGGAGCTGTTTTTT.

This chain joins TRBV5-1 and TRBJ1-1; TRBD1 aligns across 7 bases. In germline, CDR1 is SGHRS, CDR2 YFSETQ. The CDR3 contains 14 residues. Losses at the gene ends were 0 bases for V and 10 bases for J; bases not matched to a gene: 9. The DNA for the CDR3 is TGCGCCAGCAGCTTGGATGCCAGGGGGGCCGGAGCTTTCTTT. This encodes CASSLDARGAGAFF.

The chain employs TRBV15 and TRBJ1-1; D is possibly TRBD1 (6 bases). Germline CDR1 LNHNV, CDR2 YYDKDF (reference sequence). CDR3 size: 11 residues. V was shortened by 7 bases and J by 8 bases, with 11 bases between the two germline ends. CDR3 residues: CATIFQGEAFF. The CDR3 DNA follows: TGTGCCACCATCTTTCAGGGGGAAGCTTTCTTT.

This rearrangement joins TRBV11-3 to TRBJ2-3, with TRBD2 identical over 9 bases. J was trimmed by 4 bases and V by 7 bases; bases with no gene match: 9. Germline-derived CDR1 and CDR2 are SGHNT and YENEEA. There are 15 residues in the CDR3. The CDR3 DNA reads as TGTGCCAGCACCTTCACTAGCGGGTTAGCAGATACGCAGTATTTT. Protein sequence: CASTFTSGLADTQYF.

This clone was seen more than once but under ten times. The CDR3 loop is CASSWGQKNTEAFF. DNA of the CDR3: TGCGCCAGCAGCTGGGGACAGAAGAACACTGAAGCTTTCTTT. This chain links TRBV4-1 with TRBJ1-1; 7 bases agree with TRBD1. V lost 5 bases, J lost 1 base, and 4 bases stayed unmatched. Per the germline V gene, CDR1 is MGHRA and CDR2 is YSYEKL. CDR3 size: 14 residues.

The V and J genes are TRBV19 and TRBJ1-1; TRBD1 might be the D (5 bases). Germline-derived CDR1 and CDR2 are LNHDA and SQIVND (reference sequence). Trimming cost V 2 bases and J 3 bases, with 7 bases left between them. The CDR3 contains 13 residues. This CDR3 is CASSIQGDTEAFF. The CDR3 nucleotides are TGTGCCAGTAGTATACAAGGGGACACTGAAGCTTTCTTT.

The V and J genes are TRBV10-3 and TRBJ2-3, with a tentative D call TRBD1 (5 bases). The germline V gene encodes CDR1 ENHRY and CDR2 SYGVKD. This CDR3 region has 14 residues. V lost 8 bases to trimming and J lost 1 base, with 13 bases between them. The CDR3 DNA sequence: TGTGCCATCTCAGGGTCGACAGGCACAGATACGCAGTATTTT. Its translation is CAISGSTGTDTQYF.